A selection of T cell receptor beta chains follows, all from one sample in a study of blood T cell repertoires in COVID-19. Clones were read by immunoSEQ multiplex PCR, and TCRdb kept only the in-frame ones, dropping some. The table lists 100,000 to 150,000 clones, roughly 84% of them singletons, with approximately 13% in the top ten. The sequencing input was peripheral blood. Receptors were obtained from a woman younger than 45 who had recovered from COVID-19. CDR3s leave out the opening cysteine and the closing phenylalanine or tryptophan.

v_gene,len,CDR3aa
TRBV19,17,ASSIPTVQGLNSNQPQH
TRBV2,15,ASSDLGQGSGNEKLF
TRBV9,15,ASSEYGTSGNTDTQY
TRBV19,15,ASSIGGPWQGGNIQY
TRBV5-1,11,ASSLGGGETQY
TRBV6-5,13,ASSLTSGANNEQF
TRBV6-6,12,ASRVLGGAYEQY
TRBV5-1,10,ASSGGQGVYT
TRBV2,13,ASSAAVVANYGYT
TRBV6-5,13,ASSKQGAYQETQY
TRBV29-1,14,SAYGASGGAADTQY
TRBV27,11,ASGLAGVREQY
TRBV2,15,ASSERGWGTGRYEQY
TRBV9,14,ASSVVDRGGADTQY
TRBV10-1,12,ASSTSLSYNEQF
TRBV27,15,ASSLASGTGGVHEQY
TRBV2,12,ASSESGQGYGYT